This T cell receptor (beta chain) appears in the sequencing data of a study of T cell responses to AZD1222 COVID-19 vaccine. General observations from the study: Regions 160-218 and 743-854 dominated among vaccine-associated CD4 TCRs spanning spike. Rises in breadth and depth of Spike-specific TCRs came after two AZD1222 doses. Nearly half of spike-specific TCRs reportedly go after variant regions that carry no mutations. Clonal diversity was possibly underestimated, and white British individuals and females predominated among donors.

Profiled with immunoSEQ multiplex PCR; TCRdb holds only in-frame clones, not every one. The sample records some 80,000 clones, around 80% being singletons. Points on this clone: What it binds is unknown.

This CDR3 is 13 amino acids long. The V gene lost 3 bases and the J gene lost 5 bases, with 13 bases spanning the gap. Germline V lookup: CDR1 SQVTM, CDR2 ANQGSEA. This sequence joins TRBV29-1 and TRBJ2-5; TRBD1 or TRBD2 may be the D gene (5 bases each). The origin of this receptor is an adult who received the MenACWY meningococcal vaccine as a control. The specimen was peripheral blood, collected 28 days after the second dose of the MenACWY control vaccine. CDR3 nucleotides: TGCAGCGTTGAGGGGACCGGCAGGGAGACCCAGTACTTC. Its protein is CSVEGTGRETQYF. Full variable domain (missing parts from reference TRBV29-1 and TRBJ2-5): SAVISQKPSRDICQRGTSLTIQCQVDSQVTMMFWYRQQPGQSLTLIATANQGSEATYESGFVIDKFPISRPNLTFSTLTVSNMSPEDSSIYLCSVEGTGRETQYFGPGTRLLVL.